This T cell receptor (beta chain) appears in the sequencing data of a study of T cell repertoires in cytomegalovirus infection. Trimming at V came to 9 bases and at J to 6 bases, leaving 9 bases not matched to a gene. The germline V gene has CDR1 SEHNR and CDR2 FQNEAQ (reference sequence). This CDR3 region has 13 residues. From the reads, TCRdb called clonotypes with MiXCR, one entry per CDR3 protein. The sample contains roughly 310,000 distinct CDR3 sequences, around a sixth of which appear only once. This TCR was recovered from a human donor in good health (CMV status not recorded). Some clones in this sample may be carry-over from other donors' samples. V usage is TRBV7-9 and J usage is TRBJ2-3, with 7 bases identical to TRBD1. The sequencing sample was made of PBMCs. Written as DNA, the CDR3 is TGTGCCAGTGCCAGGGGGTATAAGGATACGCAGTATTTT. Its translation: CASARGYKDTQYF.